These T cell receptor beta chains were read from a single sample in a study of T cells in Graves' hyperthyroidism and ophthalmopathy. TCRdb passed the multiplex PCR reads through MiXCR, listing each CDR3 protein once. The sample holds about 520,000 distinct CDR3 sequences, approximately 25% seen once. Source material: blood. Source of these receptors: a woman aged 25 to 45 with Graves' ophthalmopathy. Both conserved end residues are part of each CDR3. The order of the fields is clone size, D gene, V gene, J gene, CDR3 DNA, CDR3 protein. A D gene is named only where the DNA matches it firmly. Some rows have no size entry. The others give once, few or many, or a class for an expanded clone.

>many|NA|TRBV28|TRBJ1-5
TGTGCCAGCAGTTTGTGGGGGTCCAATCAGCCCCAGCATTTT
CASSLWGSNQPQHF
>many|TRBD2|TRBV3-1|TRBJ2-5
TGTGCCAGCAGCCAAGATTCCAGGACTAGCGTACAAGAGACCCAGTACTTC
CASSQDSRTSVQETQYF
>many|NA|TRBV6-2/TRBV6-3|TRBJ1-2
TGTGCCAGCAGCGGGGCGGGTGGCTACACCTTC
CASSGAGGYTF
>NA|NA|TRBV6-1|TRBJ2-2
TGTGCCAGCAGGATGGACAGCTCGAACACCGGGGAGCTGTTTTTT
CASRMDSSNTGELFF
>many|NA|TRBV2|TRBJ1-5
TGTGCCAGCAGTGGGCCCCATCTCGGGCAGCCCCAGCATTTT
CASSGPHLGQPQHF
>many|TRBD1|TRBV6-1|TRBJ1-5
TGTGCCAGTACTACTGGACAGGCGTGGAATCAGCCCCAGCATTTT
CASTTGQAWNQPQHF
>many|NA|TRBV10-3|TRBJ1-1
TGTGCCATCAGTGAGTTAAAGTCTCCGACCCTTGGAGCTTTCTTT
CAISELKSPTLGAFF
>NA|NA|TRBV20-1|TRBJ1-1
TGCAGTGTTGGGACGGAGGGGACTGAAGCTTTCTTT
CSVGTEGTEAFF
>NA|NA|TRBV12-3/TRBV12-4|TRBJ2-7
TGTGCCAGCAGTGCGACAGTGTTGTTCGAGCAGTACTTC
CASSATVLFEQYF
>many|NA|TRBV7-9|TRBJ2-2
TGTGCCAGCAGCTTCACCGGGACGGAGGGTAGCACCGGGGAGCTGTTTTTT
CASSFTGTEGSTGELFF
>many|NA|TRBV10-3|TRBJ2-7
TGTGCCATCAGTGATGATATCGGGACATATAACGAGCAGTACTTC
CAISDDIGTYNEQYF
>few|TRBD1|TRBV6-1|TRBJ1-2
TGTGCCAGCAGGGAGGACAGGATCACTAACTATGGCTACACCTTC
CASREDRITNYGYTF
>NA|TRBD2|TRBV7-3|TRBJ2-2
TGTGCCAGCAGCTTCGGAGTAGCGGGGGACACCGGGGAGCTGTTTTTT
CASSFGVAGDTGELFF
>many|TRBD1|TRBV12-3/TRBV12-4|TRBJ2-2
TGTGCCAGCAGTCAACCCTCCAGGGGGAGCACCGGGGAGCTGTTTTTT
CASSQPSRGSTGELFF
>many|TRBD1|TRBV6-5|TRBJ1-2
TGTGCCAGCCGCTCCCCGGGACAGGGTGAACGAGATGGCTACACCTTC
CASRSPGQGERDGYTF